The 8 T cell receptor beta chains below come from one sample, sequenced in a study of cytomegalovirus exposure and HLA in healthy donors. The PCR employed 60 Vbeta primers together with 13 Jbeta primers. Only in-frame clones appear in the TCRdb table, and some are missing; sequencing was by immunoSEQ multiplex PCR. The repertoire holds some 200,000 clones, about 79% seen once, with roughly 0.097% in the top ten. The sample consisted of PBMCs. The origin of the receptors is a boy between 2 and 10 years old in good health and CMV-seronegative.

The chain uses TRBV6-5 and TRBJ2-1; D gene unclear. Trimming cost V 6 bases and J 2 bases, with 14 bases left between them. The CDR3 is 15 amino acids. Germline V gene data show CDR1 as MNHEY and CDR2 as SVGAGI. CDR3: CASRPSPGPYNEQFF. The CDR3 coding sequence is TGTGCCAGCAGACCCTCACCCGGTCCCTACAATGAGCAGTTCTTC.

V is TRBV6-5 and J is TRBJ2-7; D is ambiguous. CDR3 length equals 11 residues. Germline V lookup: CDR1 MNHEY, CDR2 SVGAGI. V was cut by 4 bases and J by 3 bases, with 4 bases left in between. CDR3 region: CASSSVYEQYF. CDR3 bases: TGTGCCAGCAGTTCGGTCTACGAGCAGTACTTC.

The chain recombines TRBV9 with TRBJ2-5, with TRBD2 as a possible D gene (6 bases). The germline V gene has CDR1 SGDLS and CDR2 YYNGEE. The V gene lost 4 bases and the J gene lost 1 base, with 14 bases spanning the gap. This CDR3 spans 15 amino acids. For the CDR3, the DNA is TGTGCCAGCAGCCCTGTCGGGGGTCCCCAAGAGACCCAGTACTTC. It is translated as CASSPVGGPQETQYF.

The genes are TRBV29-1 and TRBJ2-5; D is ambiguous. V lost 3 bases and J lost 4, with 12 bases in between. This CDR3 comprises 13 residues. Germline V gene sequence: CDR1 SQVTM, CDR2 ANQGSEA. The CDR3 loop is CSVDDTSRETQYF. The CDR3 DNA sequence: TGCAGCGTTGACGACACCTCACGAGAGACCCAGTACTTC.

This chain uses TRBV11-2 with TRBJ2-3, with D possibly matching TRBD1 (5 bases). Germline-derived CDR1 and CDR2 are SGHAT and FQNNGV. The CDR3 is 15 amino acids. V lost 1 base and J lost 0, with 8 bases in between. Here the CDR3 reads CASSLGQTSTDTQYF. CDR3 nucleotides: TGTGCCAGCAGCTTAGGACAGACTAGCACAGATACGCAGTATTTT.

Notes on this clone: The junction departs from germline at one end; a sequencing error may be responsible. The chain carries TRBV15 and TRBJ2-7; TRBD2 is a possible D gene (5 bases). This CDR3 is 12 amino acids long. The germline CDR1 and CDR2 sequences are LNHNV and YYDKDF (reference sequence). CDR3 coding DNA: TGTGCCACCAGCAGAGTACGGGATCTCCTTACATTC. Its translation is CATSRVRDLLTF.

This CDR3 is CASSLGGGNSPLHF. The CDR3 DNA reads TGTGCCAGCAGCTTAGGAGGTGGTAATTCACCCCTCCACTTT. The gene calls are TRBV7-2 and TRBJ1-6; no definite D call. Trimming removed 1 base at V and 6 bases at J, with 7 bases between. The germline CDR1 and CDR2 sequences are SGHTA and FQGNSA. The CDR3 has 14 amino acids.

This chain joins TRBV27 and TRBJ2-7, with a tentative D call TRBD1 (5 bases). Trimming took 8 bases from V and 5 from J, leaving 16 bases between them. The CDR3 spans 13 residues. Germline assignment: CDR1 MNHEY and CDR2 SMNVEV (reference sequence). CDR3 loop: CASGDTGSHEQYF. As DNA, the CDR3 is TGTGCCAGCGGTGACACAGGTTCCCACGAGCAGTACTTC.